A single sample is the source of the 2 T cell receptor beta chains below, sequenced in a study of blood T cell repertoires in COVID-19 (dated by TCRdb to 2019 to 2021). Library generation was performed with the immunoSEQ multiplex PCR assay. Here the immuneACCESS table is served through TCRdb, limited to in-frame sequences with V and J called. Missing clones are a known gap in these copies; in checked studies unresolved V genes cover under half, and the rest lacks a known reason. The table for this sample lists approximately 290,000 clones; about 89% of them were counted only once. The ten most abundant clones make up about 2% of the sample. Sequencing was done on a sample of peripheral blood. The origin of the receptors is a young woman with COVID-19, enrolled during active disease.

The V gene is TRBV5-5, the J gene TRBJ1-4, with 7 bases fitting TRBD1. The length of the CDR3 is 17 residues. V lost 3 bases to trimming and J lost 0 bases; unmatched junction nucleotides: 8. In germline, CDR1 is SGHKS, CDR2 YYEKEE (reference sequence). The CDR3 reads CASSWTGYLATNEKLFF. The CDR3 DNA reads as TGTGCCAGCAGCTGGACAGGATACTTAGCAACTAATGAAAAACTGTTTTTT.

The table lists this clone with a count of one. V usage is TRBV19 and J usage is TRBJ1-1; TRBD1 aligns across 8 bases. V lost 4 bases and J lost 7; bases outside the gene matches: 11. This CDR3 is 15 amino acids long. Germline CDR1 LNHDA, CDR2 SQIVND (reference sequence). The chain's CDR3 is CASSTSKTGDNEAFF. The CDR3 bases are TGTGCCAGTAGTACGTCAAAGACAGGGGATAATGAAGCTTTCTTT. Based on the CDR3 plus reference TRBV19 and TRBJ1-1, the full variable domain is DGGITQSPKYLFRKEGQNVTLSCEQNLNHDAMYWYRQDPGQGLRLIYYSQIVNDFQKGDIAEGYSVSREKKESFPLTVTSAQKNPTAFYLCASSTSKTGDNEAFFGQGTRLTVV.